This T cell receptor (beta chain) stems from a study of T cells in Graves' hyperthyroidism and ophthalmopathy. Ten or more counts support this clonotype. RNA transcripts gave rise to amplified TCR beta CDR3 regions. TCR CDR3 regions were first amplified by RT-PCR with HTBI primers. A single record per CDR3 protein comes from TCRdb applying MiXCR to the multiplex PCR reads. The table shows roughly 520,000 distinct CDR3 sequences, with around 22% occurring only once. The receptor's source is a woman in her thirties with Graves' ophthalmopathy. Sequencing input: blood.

The CDR3 DNA is TGTGCCAGCAGCTTAAACGGGGAGCTGTTTTTT. Residues: CASSLNGELFF. The genes are TRBV7-9 and TRBJ2-2, with D uncertain. This CDR3 spans 11 amino acids. Trimming took off 2 bases at V and 7 bases at J, with 2 bases between the two ends. The germline V gene has CDR1 SEHNR and CDR2 FQNEAQ (reference sequence). Full variable domain (rest looked up from reference TRBV7-9 and TRBJ2-2): DTGVSQNPRHKITKRGQNVTFRCDPISEHNRLYWYRQTLGQGPEFLTYFQNEAQLEKSRLLSDRFSAERPKGSFSTLEIQRTEQGDSAMYLCASSLNGELFFGEGSRLTVL.